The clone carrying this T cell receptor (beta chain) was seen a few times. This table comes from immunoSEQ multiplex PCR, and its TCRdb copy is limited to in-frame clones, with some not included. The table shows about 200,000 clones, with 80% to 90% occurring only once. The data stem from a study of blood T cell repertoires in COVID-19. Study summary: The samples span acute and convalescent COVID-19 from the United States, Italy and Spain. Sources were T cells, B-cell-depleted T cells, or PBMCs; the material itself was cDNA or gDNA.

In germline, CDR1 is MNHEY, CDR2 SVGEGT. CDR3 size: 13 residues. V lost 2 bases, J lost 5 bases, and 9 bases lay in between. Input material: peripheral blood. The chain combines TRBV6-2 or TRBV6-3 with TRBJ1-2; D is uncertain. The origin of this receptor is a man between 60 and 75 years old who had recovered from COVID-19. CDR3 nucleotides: TGTGCCAGCAGTTACGGCCAGAATTATGGCTACACCTTC. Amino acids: CASSYGQNYGYTF.